This T cell receptor (beta chain) was found in a study of blood T cell repertoires in COVID-19. On the study more broadly: Specimens from acute and convalescent COVID-19 originated in the United States, Italy and Spain. T cells, B-cell-depleted T cells, or PBMCs supplied cDNA or gDNA.

In the original processing: Amplification of reference gene primers provided the estimated nucleated cell counts. Repertoires were generated with immunoSEQ multiplex PCR, while TCRdb's copy carries only in-frame clones and drops some. V and J calls and clone size come straight from that table; D and trimming were deduced from the DNA. In the table there are some 50,000 clones, approximately 80% of which are singletons. The V and J ends lost 6 bases and 8 bases, in that order; junction bases with no gene match: 10. CDR1 and CDR2 from the germline V gene are SQVTM and ANQGSEA. The CDR3 extends over 14 amino acids.

This rearrangement joins TRBV29-1 to TRBJ1-6, with 7 nucleotides matching TRBD1. Input material: peripheral blood. The sequence came from a man between 65 and 85 years old with acute or convalescent COVID-19. CDR3 sequence reads: CSVRGGQPDSPLHF. CDR3 nucleotide sequence: TGCAGCGTCCGGGGGGGACAGCCGGATTCACCCCTCCACTTT.